The 27 T cell receptor beta chains given below trace back to one sample, sequenced in a study of T cell responses to AZD1222 COVID-19 vaccine. TCRdb's table, derived via immunoSEQ multiplex PCR, lists solely in-frame clones and lacks some. The repertoire includes about 130,000 clones, 85% to 95% of them detected once, and 7.5% to 9.5% sits in the top ten. This sample comprised peripheral blood, obtained on day 0 of AZD1222 vaccination. The receptors were gathered from an adult in good health.

In this sample, this clone turned up once. V gene TRBV28 combines with J gene TRBJ2-5; 11 bases agree with TRBD2. Trimming took 2 bases from V and 3 from J; bases not matched to a gene: 8. The CDR3 has 17 residues. Germline CDR1 MDHEN, CDR2 SYDVKM. DNA of the CDR3: TGTGCCAGCAGTTTAGCAACTAGCGGGGGCCCTAAAGAGACCCAGTACTTC. Its protein is CASSLATSGGPKETQYF.

The gene calls are TRBV24-1 and TRBJ2-3; D gene ambiguous. The CDR3 covers 13 residues. The V gene lost 6 bases and the J gene lost 2 bases, with 8 bases spanning the gap. Per germline, CDR1 KGHDR and CDR2 SFDVKD. The chain's CDR3 is CATSQTVTDTQYF. The CDR3, as DNA: TGTGCCACCAGTCAAACCGTCACAGATACGCAGTATTTT.

The chain combines TRBV19 with TRBJ1-1; D might be TRBD1 (5 bases). Trimming shortened V by 5 bases and J by 5 bases, and 12 bases separated the two germline ends. CDR1 is LNHDA and CDR2 is SQIVND in the germline V gene (reference sequence). The CDR3 contains 13 residues. The CDR3 region is CASSWDEGTEAFF. The DNA for the CDR3 is TGTGCCAGTAGTTGGGACGAAGGAACTGAAGCTTTCTTT.

This clone was detected a few times. The gene calls are TRBV29-1 and TRBJ1-1, with D perhaps matching TRBD1 (5 bases). CDR1 and CDR2 (germline): SQVTM, ANQGSEA. The germline V and J ends were trimmed by 8 bases and 3 bases, with 16 bases remaining between them. The CDR3 covers 13 residues. In DNA form, the CDR3 reads TGCAGCTCCCAAGGGACGCGGGACACTGAAGCTTTCTTT. Translating gives CSSQGTRDTEAFF.

The chain joins TRBV29-1 to TRBJ1-1; D gene ambiguous. V gave up 8 bases and J gave up 1 base, with 14 bases separating them. Germline V gene data show CDR1 as SQVTM and CDR2 as ANQGSEA. The length of the CDR3 is 13 residues. The CDR3 region is CSTGTRENTEAFF. The CDR3 region has the DNA TGCAGCACTGGCACTCGGGAGAACACTGAAGCTTTCTTT.

The V call is TRBV5-8, the J call TRBJ1-5, with D unresolved. Per germline, CDR1 SGHTS and CDR2 YDEGEE. V dropped 2 bases and J dropped 2 bases, with 17 bases sitting between them. The length of the CDR3 is 17 residues. In nucleotides, the CDR3 is TGTGCCAGCAGCTTTATTAATAGAGGGAAGGGCAATCAGCCCCAGCATTTT. It yields the protein CASSFINRGKGNQPQHF.

The chain links TRBV21-1 to TRBJ2-5; TRBD1 is taken as the D call from the table, unchecked against the DNA. TRBV21-1 is termed a pseudogene. This CDR3 region has 12 residues. The CDR3 loop reads CASHKTRETQYF. Here the CDR3 DNA reads TGTGCCAGCCATAAGACAAGGGAGACCCAGTACTTC.

J is TRBJ2-7 and V is TRBV19, with D perhaps matching TRBD2 (6 bases). The germline V and J ends were trimmed by 6 bases and 2 bases, with 17 bases remaining between them. CDR1 is LNHDA and CDR2 is SQIVND in the germline V gene (reference sequence). The CDR3 has 15 amino acids. This CDR3 is CASSPQDWGAYEQYF. The DNA for the CDR3 is TGTGCCAGTAGCCCCCAGGATTGGGGGGCCTACGAGCAGTACTTC.

The rearrangement uses TRBV2 and TRBJ2-5; 9 nucleotides align to TRBD1. V was pared by 9 bases and J by 5 bases, with 10 bases of the junction left unmatched. The germline V gene encodes CDR1 SNHLY and CDR2 FYNNEI. The CDR3 runs 14 residues. The CDR3 sequence: CASIRTGVPETQYF. For the CDR3, the DNA is TGTGCCAGTATCAGGACAGGGGTGCCCGAGACCCAGTACTTC.

The rearrangement links TRBV6-5 to TRBJ2-4, with D perhaps given as TRBD1 or TRBD2 (5 bases each). CDR1 MNHEY and CDR2 SVGAGI come from the germline V gene. CDR3 length equals 15 residues. Trimming stripped 1 base from V and 7 bases from J, with 14 bases between. The DNA for the CDR3 is TGTGCCAGCAGTTACTTAGGGACGGGTGGGAACATTCAGTACTTC. It translates to CASSYLGTGGNIQYF.

This clone was seen only once. The J gene is TRBJ1-3, the V gene TRBV7-2; D is unclear. Germline CDR1 SGHTA, CDR2 FQGNSA. The CDR3 runs to 15 residues. V lost 2 bases and J 0 bases, leaving 8 bases between the germline ends. CDR3 in amino acids: CASSLNTVSGNTIYF. The CDR3 DNA follows: TGTGCCAGCAGCTTAAACACAGTCTCTGGAAACACCATATATTTT.

The chain employs TRBV19 and TRBJ1-5; D perhaps matches TRBD1 (5 bases). V was trimmed by 7 bases and J by 6 bases, leaving 10 bases between them. Germline V gene lookup returns CDR1 LNHDA and CDR2 SQIVND (reference sequence). The CDR3 totals 12 residues. CDR3 sequence: CASKQGSQPQHF. CDR3 in DNA: TGTGCCAGTAAGCAGGGTAGTCAGCCCCAGCATTTT. Full variable domain (outside the CDR3, taken from reference TRBV19 and TRBJ1-5): DGGITQSPKYLFRKEGQNVTLSCEQNLNHDAMYWYRQDPGQGLRLIYYSQIVNDFQKGDIAEGYSVSREKKESFPLTVTSAQKNPTAFYLCASKQGSQPQHFGDGTRLSIL.

V usage is TRBV6-2 or TRBV6-3 and J usage is TRBJ2-6, with D unclear. CDR3 length: 14 residues. Trimming cost V 5 bases and J 0 bases, with 5 bases left between them. Germline lookup yields CDR1 MNHEY and CDR2 SVGEGT. CDR3 coding DNA: TGTGCCAGCAGTATGTCCTCTGGGGCCAACGTCCTGACTTTC. Protein: CASSMSSGANVLTF.

The chain is built from TRBV9 and TRBJ2-5, with D tentatively TRBD2 (6 bases). Trimming took off 0 bases at V and 2 bases at J, with 14 bases between the two ends. The germline gives CDR1 SGDLS, CDR2 YYNGEE. CDR3 length: 16 residues. The CDR3 sequence is CASSVAWLATQETQYF. In DNA form, the CDR3 reads TGTGCCAGCAGCGTAGCTTGGCTAGCGACACAAGAGACCCAGTACTTC.

The gene calls are TRBV7-2 and TRBJ1-2; D gene unclear. V dropped 5 bases and J dropped 5 bases, with 9 bases sitting between them. This CDR3 is 12 amino acids long. Germline-derived CDR1 and CDR2 are SGHTA and FQGNSA. The CDR3 protein is CASSPPGYGYTF. The CDR3 region has the DNA TGTGCCAGCAGCCCTCCGGGATATGGCTACACCTTC.

The rearrangement joins TRBV30 to TRBJ2-5; D uncertain. The V gene's germline CDR1 is GTSNPN and CDR2 SVGIG (reference sequence). The V end lost 2 bases, the J end lost 1 base, and 8 bases lay between the germline ends. The CDR3 contains 13 residues. Here the CDR3 reads CAWSRVAQETQYF. The CDR3 coding sequence is TGTGCCTGGAGTCGAGTTGCCCAAGAGACCCAGTACTTC.

The J gene is TRBJ1-5, the V gene TRBV2, with TRBD1 as a possible D gene (5 bases). This CDR3 comprises 17 residues. Deletions cut 4 bases from V and 0 bases from J, with 16 bases between. Germline CDR1 reads SNHLY; CDR2 reads FYNNEI. CDR3 protein: CASSGPGPNYSNQPQHF. The CDR3 nucleotides read TGTGCCAGCAGTGGACCAGGGCCTAACTATAGCAATCAGCCCCAGCATTTT.

The chain links TRBV10-3 to TRBJ1-1; TRBD1 aligns across 9 bases. Germline assignment: CDR1 ENHRY and CDR2 SYGVKD. V dropped 8 bases and J dropped 1; count of bases not matched to a gene: 5. The CDR3 runs to 14 residues. The CDR3 region is CAIGTGLTNTEAFF. The CDR3 region has the DNA TGTGCCATCGGGACAGGGCTGACGAACACTGAAGCTTTCTTT.

This chain uses TRBV6-1 with TRBJ1-2; D ambiguous. Germline V gene lookup returns CDR1 MNHNS and CDR2 SASEGT. The CDR3 covers 16 residues. The V end lost 1 base, the J end lost 1 base, and 13 bases lay between the germline ends. CDR3 sequence: CASSEVGIGGNYGYTF. The CDR3 DNA is TGTGCCAGCAGTGAAGTGGGAATAGGAGGTAACTATGGCTACACCTTC.

This chain uses TRBV15 with TRBJ2-7; TRBD1 is a possible D gene (5 bases). Deletions cut 2 bases from V and 0 bases from J, with 11 bases between. CDR3 length: 15 residues. The germline CDR1 and CDR2 sequences are LNHNV and YYDKDF (reference sequence). DNA of the CDR3: TGTGCCACCAGCAGACGACAGAGAATCTCCTACGAGCAGTACTTC. Protein: CATSRRQRISYEQYF.

The CDR3 region is CASSEPGTTSYEQYF. The CDR3 DNA reads TGTGCCAGCAGTGAGCCCGGGACTACCTCCTACGAGCAGTACTTC. V gene TRBV6-1 combines with J gene TRBJ2-7, with 7 bases matching TRBD2. Trimming cost V 3 bases and J 0 bases; bases outside gene matches: 5. This CDR3 is built from 15 residues. Per germline, CDR1 MNHNS and CDR2 SASEGT.

This chain uses TRBV7-9 with TRBJ2-3; TRBD1 agrees at 10 bases. Germline V lookup: CDR1 SEHNR, CDR2 FQNEAQ (reference sequence). V shed 5 bases, J shed 8 bases, and the junction held 16 bases outside the gene matches. This CDR3 has 17 residues. The CDR3 DNA reads TGTGCCAGCAGCCCGACCGGACAGGGGGGCTTCCTCTTTACGCAGTATTTT. Amino acids: CASSPTGQGGFLFTQYF.

V gene TRBV5-5 combines with J gene TRBJ2-3, with D possibly TRBD1 on 6 matching bases. Germline CDR1 SGHKS, CDR2 YYEKEE (reference sequence). CDR3 length equals 15 residues. Trimming shortened V by 1 base and J by 2 bases, and 11 bases separated the two germline ends. The CDR3 DNA follows: TGTGCCAGCAGCTTGAGGGGGTTTTTCACAGATACGCAGTATTTT. Amino acid sequence: CASSLRGFFTDTQYF.

The chain links TRBV5-1 to TRBJ2-7; no clear D gene. The CDR3 is 13 residues long. Trimming stripped 0 bases from V and 1 base from J, with 5 bases between. CDR1 and CDR2 from the germline V gene are SGHRS and YFSETQ. The DNA for the CDR3 is TGCGCCAGCAGCTTGGAACAATCCTACGAGCAGTACTTC. This translates into CASSLEQSYEQYF.

This chain links TRBV20-1 with TRBJ1-6; D unresolved. Germline V lookup: CDR1 DFQATT, CDR2 SNEGSKA (reference sequence). The V gene lost 3 bases and the J gene lost 6 bases, with 9 bases spanning the gap. This CDR3 has 13 amino acids. The CDR3, as DNA: TGCAGTGCTAGTGGCCAGGTTAATTCACCCCTCCACTTT. Amino acids: CSASGQVNSPLHF.

This chain connects TRBV2 to TRBJ2-3; 9 bases are a match to TRBD2. The CDR3 has 15 residues. CDR1 and CDR2 from the germline V gene are SNHLY and FYNNEI. Trimming removed 3 bases from V and 1 base from J; junction bases left unmatched: 2. CDR3 protein: CASSERLAGTDTQYF. CDR3 nucleotide sequence: TGTGCCAGCAGTGAGAGACTAGCGGGCACAGATACGCAGTATTTT.

The chain joins TRBV7-9 to TRBJ1-5; D gene ambiguous. CDR3 length equals 15 residues. Trimming stripped 1 base from V and 8 bases from J, with 15 bases between. Germline V gene data show CDR1 as SEHNR and CDR2 as FQNEAQ (reference sequence). DNA of the CDR3: TGTGCCAGCAGCTTAGGGGCAGGCCAGATTGAGCCCCAGCATTTT. Translated: CASSLGAGQIEPQHF.